The clone carrying this T cell receptor beta chain was found many times. Its target is unknown. The data derive from a study of T cell clonality in common variable immunodeficiency. Using immunoSEQ multiplex PCR, the repertoire was profiled, and TCRdb retains in-frame clones only, with some absent. This sample carries tens of thousands of clones, none of them present only once. Caucasian heritage predominated among both patients and controls. Findings and limits, study-wide: TCRbeta clonality was increased in CVID versus healthy controls. Reportedly, TCR beta sequences from common variable immunodeficiency showed fewer deletions and N-nucleotide insertions.

The sequencing sample was made of peripheral blood mononuclear cells. This sequence was found in a person between 18 and 69 years old in good health.

The DNA read from the CDR3 is TGTGCCAGTAAGACCCTAGGCAATCAGCCC. This translates into CASKTLGNQP. The whole CDR3 is CASKTLGNQPQHF. The chain uses TRBV19 and TRBJ1-5, with unresolved D. The read falls 3 residues short of the CDR3 end, and the missing part is taken from the germline J gene. The V and J ends lost 7 bases and 2 bases respectively, with 9 bases between them. This CDR3 has 13 amino acids. Germline V gene lookup returns CDR1 LNHDA and CDR2 SQIVND (reference sequence).